This T cell receptor beta chain was captured by sequencing in a study of human T cells and chemical hapten exposure. The study, taken as a whole, reports: The number of TCRs over 1 in 1000 frequency stayed unchanged after DPC.

CDR3 length: 16 residues. The V and J ends lost 3 bases and 8 bases, in that order; junction bases with no gene match: 11. Germline CDR1 reads KGHDR; CDR2 reads SFDVKD. Time point: patch test 2, 6 weeks after DPC sensitization. The treatment is: therapeutic diphenylcyclopropenone sensitization with weekly scalp DPC. TCRdb redid the calling of the RACE reads with MiXCR, one entry per CDR3 protein. Of about 80,000 distinct CDR3 sequences listed, around a tenth are singletons. This clonotype was picked up many times. Its antigen is unidentified. The sequences come from whole blood, collected in connection with sensitization to the hapten diphenylcyclopropenone (DPC). The clonotype comes from a man younger than 35 with alopecia areata. Some clones in this sample may be carry-over from other donors' samples. The chain combines TRBV24-1 with TRBJ2-1; 8 nucleotides line up with TRBD1. This chain's CDR3 is CATSDANRGFNDEQFF. CDR3 DNA sequence: TGTGCCACCAGTGATGCCAACAGGGGGTTTAACGATGAGCAGTTCTTC.